This T cell receptor (beta chain) was retrieved from a study of cytomegalovirus exposure and HLA in healthy donors. Study details: About 180 million T cells yielded fewer than 120 million unique TCR beta sequences in earlier analysis. Regarding the study as a whole: Fewer N-insertions (relative to the roughly 610-donor mean) were reportedly seen in an Asian-associated ancestry cluster in a later analysis. The authors listed over 150 TCR beta chains as cytomegalovirus-associated.

Of note for this clone: Its antigen is not identified.

PCR was performed using 60 Vbeta and 13 Jbeta primers. Only in-frame clones appear in the TCRdb table, and some are missing; sequencing was by immunoSEQ multiplex PCR. The sample shows approximately 130,000 clones, under 90% of them seen only once. CDR1 is MNHEY and CDR2 is SVGAGI in the germline V gene. The CDR3 spans 11 residues. Material for sequencing was PBMCs. This sequence was found in a woman aged 40 to 55 in good health and CMV-seronegative. The rearrangement uses TRBV6-5 and TRBJ2-5; TRBD1 is a possible D gene (6 bases). The closer fit of TRBJ2-7 to the DNA end suggests the J call may be wrong. CDR3: CAAGQNYEQYF. The CDR3 DNA follows: TGTGCCGCCGGACAGAACTACGAGCAGTACTTC.